This note documents a single T cell receptor (beta chain) sequence. The antigen is unknown. The sample belongs to a study of post-analysis software for immune sequencing data. Study context: Multiple sclerosis in the patients followed relapsing-remitting, secondary progressive and progressive-relapsing courses. The study's findings and limits: With TRBV5-6, TRBV5-1 and TRBV20-1 included, about five TRBV segments were more frequent in patients than in controls. Diversity measured as normalized Chao1 was significantly lower in multiple sclerosis patients than in controls. Samples sharing a preparation batch grouped tightly together when assessed by F measure.

The CDR3 sequence is 14 residues long. J gave up 5 bases and V 2 bases, and 9 bases lay outside the gene matches. The V gene's germline CDR1 is DFQATT and CDR2 SNEGSKA (reference sequence). Unique-molecular-identifier-tagged TCR beta cDNA libraries were used. The yield from roughly 1 to 10 million T cells was about 500,000 cDNA molecules in total. TCRdb analysed the PCR reads with MiXCR anew, one entry per CDR3 protein. The sample has about 500,000 distinct CDR3 sequences, approximately 45% seen once. This sequence originates from a girl aged 5-17 years with multiple sclerosis. What was sequenced was blood. The V gene is TRBV20-1, the J gene TRBJ2-7; 7 bases match TRBD2. The CDR3 is CSARKGGPIDEQYF. In nucleotides, the CDR3 is TGCAGTGCTAGAAAGGGAGGGCCTATCGACGAGCAGTACTTC.